This record concerns one T cell receptor beta chain sequence. Germline V gene sequence: CDR1 KGHDR, CDR2 SFDVKD. The CDR3 is 13 amino acids. Losses at the gene ends were 10 bases for V and 2 bases for J; bases not matched to a gene: 5. The source of the sample is a study of blood T cell repertoires in COVID-19. Study-level background: PBMCs, B-cell-depleted T cells, or T cells were the source of the cDNA or gDNA that made up the material.

Profiled with immunoSEQ multiplex PCR; TCRdb holds only in-frame clones, not every one. This table holds around 70,000 clones, roughly 91% found once. This receptor was identified in a man in his sixties with acute or convalescent COVID-19. Sequenced: peripheral blood. J is TRBJ2-5 and V is TRBV24-1, with 8 bases aligning to TRBD1. CDR3 coding DNA: TGTGCCACGCGGGACAGGACGCAAGAGACCCAGTACTTC. It is translated as CATRDRTQETQYF.